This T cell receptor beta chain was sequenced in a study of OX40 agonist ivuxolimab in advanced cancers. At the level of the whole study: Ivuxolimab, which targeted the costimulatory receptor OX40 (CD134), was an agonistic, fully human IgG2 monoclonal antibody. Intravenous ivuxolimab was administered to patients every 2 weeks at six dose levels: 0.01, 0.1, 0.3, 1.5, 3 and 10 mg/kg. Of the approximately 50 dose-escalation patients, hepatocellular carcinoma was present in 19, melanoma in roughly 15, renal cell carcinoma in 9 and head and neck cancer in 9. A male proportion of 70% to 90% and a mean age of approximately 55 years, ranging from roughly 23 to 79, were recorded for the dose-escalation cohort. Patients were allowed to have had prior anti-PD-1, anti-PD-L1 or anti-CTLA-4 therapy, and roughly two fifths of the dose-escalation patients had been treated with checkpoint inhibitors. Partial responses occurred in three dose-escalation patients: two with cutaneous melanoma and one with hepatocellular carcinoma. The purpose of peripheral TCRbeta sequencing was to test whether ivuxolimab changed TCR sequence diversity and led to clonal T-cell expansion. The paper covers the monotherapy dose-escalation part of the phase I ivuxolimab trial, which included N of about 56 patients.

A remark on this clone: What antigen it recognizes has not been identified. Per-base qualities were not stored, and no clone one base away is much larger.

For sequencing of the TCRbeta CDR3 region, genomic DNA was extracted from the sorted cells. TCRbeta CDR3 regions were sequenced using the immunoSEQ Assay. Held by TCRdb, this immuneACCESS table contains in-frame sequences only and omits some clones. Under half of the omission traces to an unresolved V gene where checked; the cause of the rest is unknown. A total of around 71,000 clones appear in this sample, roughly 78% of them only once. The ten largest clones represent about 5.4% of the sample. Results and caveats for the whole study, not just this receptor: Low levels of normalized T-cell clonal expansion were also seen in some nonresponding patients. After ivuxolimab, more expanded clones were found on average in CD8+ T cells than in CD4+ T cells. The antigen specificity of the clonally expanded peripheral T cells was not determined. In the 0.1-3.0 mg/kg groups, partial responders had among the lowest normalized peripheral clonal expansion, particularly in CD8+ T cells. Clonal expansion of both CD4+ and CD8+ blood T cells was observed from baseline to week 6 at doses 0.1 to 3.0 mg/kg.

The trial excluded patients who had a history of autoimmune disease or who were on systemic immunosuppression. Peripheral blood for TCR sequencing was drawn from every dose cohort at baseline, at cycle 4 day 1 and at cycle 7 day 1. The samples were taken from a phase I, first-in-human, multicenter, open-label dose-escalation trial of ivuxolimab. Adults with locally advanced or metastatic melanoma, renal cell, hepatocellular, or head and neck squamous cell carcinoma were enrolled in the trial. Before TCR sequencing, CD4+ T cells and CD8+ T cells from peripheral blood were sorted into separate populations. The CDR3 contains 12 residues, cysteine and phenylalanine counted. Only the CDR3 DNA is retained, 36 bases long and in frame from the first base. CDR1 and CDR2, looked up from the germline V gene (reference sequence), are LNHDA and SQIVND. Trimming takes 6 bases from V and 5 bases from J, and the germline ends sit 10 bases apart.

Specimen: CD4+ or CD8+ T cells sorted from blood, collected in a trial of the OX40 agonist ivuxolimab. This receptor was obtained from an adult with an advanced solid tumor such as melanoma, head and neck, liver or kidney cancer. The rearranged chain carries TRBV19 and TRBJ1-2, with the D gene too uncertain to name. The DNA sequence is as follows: TGTGCCAGTAGCCCACAGCTTTATGGCTACACCTTC. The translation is CASSPQLYGYTF.